Listed below are T cell receptor beta chains from one sample, sequenced in a study of T cell repertoires in cytomegalovirus infection. TCRdb re-derived calls from the reads in MiXCR, one entry per CDR3 protein. This sample carries under 95,000 distinct CDR3 sequences, 4% of them seen once, and the ten largest clones take roughly a fifth. The sequenced sample was PBMCs. All receptors derive from a human donor in good health (CMV status not recorded). Some clones in this sample may be carry-over from other donors' samples. The CDR3 runs from the conserved cysteine through the conserved F or W. D genes are given only for firm matches. Part of the rows lack a size; the others show once, few, many or a class for expanded clones.

j_call: TRBJ1-5; clone_size: many; d_call: NA; v_call: TRBV7-2; cdr3_aa: CASSLWTGQPQHF; cdr3_nt: TGTGCCAGCAGCCTATGGACGGGTCAGCCCCAGCATTTT
j_call: TRBJ2-5; clone_size: many; d_call: NA; v_call: TRBV2; cdr3_aa: CASTGVAETQYF; cdr3_nt: TGTGCCAGCACAGGCGTGGCAGAGACCCAGTACTTC
j_call: TRBJ1-1; clone_size: many; d_call: NA; v_call: TRBV14; cdr3_aa: CASSRRRPTGNTEAFF; cdr3_nt: TGTGCCAGCAGCCGCCGACGACCGACAGGGAACACTGAAGCTTTCTTT
j_call: TRBJ2-3; clone_size: many; d_call: TRBD2; v_call: TRBV6-2/TRBV6-3; cdr3_aa: CASSPLGGSPTDTQYF; cdr3_nt: TGTGCCAGCAGCCCCCTCGGCGGGAGCCCCACAGATACGCAGTATTTT
j_call: TRBJ2-7; clone_size: many; d_call: TRBD1; v_call: TRBV7-8; cdr3_aa: CASSRRDSLYEQYF; cdr3_nt: TGTGCCAGCAGCCGCCGGGACAGCCTTTACGAGCAGTACTTC
j_call: TRBJ1-2; clone_size: many; d_call: NA; v_call: TRBV7-2; cdr3_aa: CASSLEAIYGYTF; cdr3_nt: TGTGCCAGCAGCTTAGAAGCGATCTATGGCTACACCTTC
j_call: TRBJ1-5; clone_size: many; d_call: NA; v_call: TRBV19; cdr3_aa: CASRDRAGNQPQHF; cdr3_nt: TGTGCCAGCAGGGATCGTGCGGGCAATCAGCCCCAGCATTTT
j_call: TRBJ1-2; clone_size: many; d_call: NA; v_call: TRBV7-2; cdr3_aa: CASSPPLGAHLPAGYTF; cdr3_nt: TGTGCCAGCAGCCCCCCTTTGGGGGCGCACCTTCCGGCTGGCTACACCTTC
j_call: TRBJ1-2; clone_size: many; d_call: NA; v_call: TRBV12-3/TRBV12-4; cdr3_aa: CASSLKRTAIGGYTF; cdr3_nt: TGTGCCAGCAGTTTAAAAAGGACAGCAATAGGCGGCTACACCTTC
j_call: TRBJ1-5; clone_size: many; d_call: TRBD1; v_call: TRBV27; cdr3_aa: CASSLSGIGGAGQPQHF; cdr3_nt: TGTGCCAGCAGTTTAAGTGGGATAGGGGGCGCGGGGCAGCCCCAGCATTTT
j_call: TRBJ1-1; clone_size: many; d_call: TRBD1; v_call: TRBV12-3/TRBV12-4; cdr3_aa: CASSPRTGSGPEAFF; cdr3_nt: TGTGCCAGCAGTCCGCGGACAGGGTCTGGACCTGAAGCTTTCTTT
j_call: TRBJ2-7; clone_size: many; d_call: TRBD1; v_call: TRBV28; cdr3_aa: CASSLGTGYIYEQYF; cdr3_nt: TGTGCCAGCAGCTTGGGGACAGGGTATATTTACGAGCAGTACTTC
j_call: TRBJ2-5; clone_size: NA; d_call: TRBD2; v_call: TRBV7-2; cdr3_aa: CASSTWGGGGGETQYF; cdr3_nt: TGTGCCAGCAGCACTTGGGGCGGGGGGGGGGGAGAGACCCAGTACTTC
j_call: TRBJ1-2; clone_size: many; d_call: NA; v_call: TRBV27; cdr3_aa: CASSANGGVVGYTF; cdr3_nt: TGTGCCAGCAGTGCGAACGGGGGGGTAGTAGGCTACACCTTC
j_call: TRBJ2-3; clone_size: many; d_call: TRBD1; v_call: TRBV7-6; cdr3_aa: CASSFTGGTDTQYF; cdr3_nt: TGTGCCAGCAGCTTCACAGGGGGCACAGATACGCAGTATTTT
j_call: TRBJ1-3; clone_size: many; d_call: TRBD1; v_call: TRBV7-2; cdr3_aa: CASNQGGSPSGNTIYF; cdr3_nt: TGTGCCAGCAATCAGGGGGGATCCCCCTCTGGAAACACCATATATTTT
j_call: TRBJ1-3; clone_size: many; d_call: NA; v_call: TRBV10-3; cdr3_aa: CAARSGNGNTIYF; cdr3_nt: TGTGCCGCCCGGAGTGGGAATGGAAACACCATATATTTT
j_call: TRBJ2-7; clone_size: many; d_call: NA; v_call: TRBV7-3; cdr3_aa: CASSLQVTAFSEQYF; cdr3_nt: TGTGCCAGCAGCTTACAGGTGACAGCCTTTTCCGAGCAGTACTTC
j_call: TRBJ1-2; clone_size: many; d_call: TRBD1; v_call: TRBV7-2; cdr3_aa: CASSPKTDRAVRGYTF; cdr3_nt: TGTGCCAGCAGCCCTAAAACCGACAGGGCTGTTAGAGGCTACACCTTC
j_call: TRBJ1-1; clone_size: many; d_call: NA; v_call: TRBV7-2; cdr3_aa: CASSSPTGSQAFF; cdr3_nt: TGTGCCAGCAGCAGCCCCACAGGATCGCAAGCTTTCTTT